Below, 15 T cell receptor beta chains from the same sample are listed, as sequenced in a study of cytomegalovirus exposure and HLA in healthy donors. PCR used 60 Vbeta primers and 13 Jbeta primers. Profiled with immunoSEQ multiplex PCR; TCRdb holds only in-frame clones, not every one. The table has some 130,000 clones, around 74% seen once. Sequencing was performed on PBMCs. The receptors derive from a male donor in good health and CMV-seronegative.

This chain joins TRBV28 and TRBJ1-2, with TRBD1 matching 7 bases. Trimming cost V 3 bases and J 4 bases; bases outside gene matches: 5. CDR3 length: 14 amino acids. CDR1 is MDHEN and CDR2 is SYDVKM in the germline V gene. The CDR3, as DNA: TGTGCCAGCAGTTTCACACAGGGGATCTATGGCTACACCTTC. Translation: CASSFTQGIYGYTF.

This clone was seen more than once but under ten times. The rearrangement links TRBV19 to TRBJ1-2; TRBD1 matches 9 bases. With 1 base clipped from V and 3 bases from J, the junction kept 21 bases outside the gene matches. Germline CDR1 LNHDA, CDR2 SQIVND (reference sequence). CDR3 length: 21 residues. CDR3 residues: CASSIGFSGLFPGQGDYGYTF. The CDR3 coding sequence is TGTGCCAGTAGTATAGGTTTTTCCGGCCTCTTTCCGGGACAGGGAGACTATGGCTACACCTTC.

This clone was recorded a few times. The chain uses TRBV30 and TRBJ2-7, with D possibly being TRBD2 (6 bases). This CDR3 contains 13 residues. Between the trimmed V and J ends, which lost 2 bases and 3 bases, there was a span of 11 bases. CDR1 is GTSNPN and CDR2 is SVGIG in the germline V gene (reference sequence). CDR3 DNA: TGTGCCTGGAGTTTCGGGAGCGACTACGAGCAGTACTTC. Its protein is CAWSFGSDYEQYF. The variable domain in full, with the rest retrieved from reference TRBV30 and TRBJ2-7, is SQTIHQWPATLVQPVGSPLSLECTVEGTSNPNLYWYRQAAGRGLQLLFYSVGIGQISSEVPQNLSASRPQDRQFILSSKKLLLSDSGFYLCAWSFGSDYEQYFGPGTRLTVT.

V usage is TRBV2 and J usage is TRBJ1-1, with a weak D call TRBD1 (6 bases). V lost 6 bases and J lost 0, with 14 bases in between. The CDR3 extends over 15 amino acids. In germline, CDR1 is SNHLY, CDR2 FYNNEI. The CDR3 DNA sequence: TGTGCCAGCAGACCGGGACAAGCAATGAACACTGAAGCTTTCTTT. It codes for CASRPGQAMNTEAFF.

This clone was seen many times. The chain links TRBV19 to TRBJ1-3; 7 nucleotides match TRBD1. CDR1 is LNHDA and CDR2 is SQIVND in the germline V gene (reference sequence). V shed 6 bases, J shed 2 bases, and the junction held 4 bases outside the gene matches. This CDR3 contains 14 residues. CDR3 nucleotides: TGTGCCAGTAGGGACAGGCGTACTGGAAACACCATATATTTT. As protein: CASRDRRTGNTIYF.

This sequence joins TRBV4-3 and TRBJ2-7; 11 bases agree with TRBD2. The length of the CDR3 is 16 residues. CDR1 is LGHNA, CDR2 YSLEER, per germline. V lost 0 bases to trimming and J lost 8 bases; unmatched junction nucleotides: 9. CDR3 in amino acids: CASSQELGLAGGKQYF. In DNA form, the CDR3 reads TGCGCCAGCAGCCAAGAACTGGGGCTAGCGGGAGGCAAGCAGTACTTC.

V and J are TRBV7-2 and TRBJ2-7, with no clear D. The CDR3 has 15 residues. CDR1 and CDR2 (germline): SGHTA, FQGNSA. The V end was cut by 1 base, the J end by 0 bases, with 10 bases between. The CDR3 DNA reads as TGTGCCAGCAGCTTAGTCGGGTCCAGCTCCTACGAGCAGTACTTC. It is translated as CASSLVGSSSYEQYF.

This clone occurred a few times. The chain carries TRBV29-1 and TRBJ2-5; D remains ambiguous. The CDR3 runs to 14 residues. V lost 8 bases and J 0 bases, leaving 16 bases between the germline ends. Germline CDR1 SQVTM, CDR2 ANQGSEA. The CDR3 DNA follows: TGCAGCCTTGTATTCAGAACAGACCAAGAGACCCAGTACTTC. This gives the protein CSLVFRTDQETQYF.

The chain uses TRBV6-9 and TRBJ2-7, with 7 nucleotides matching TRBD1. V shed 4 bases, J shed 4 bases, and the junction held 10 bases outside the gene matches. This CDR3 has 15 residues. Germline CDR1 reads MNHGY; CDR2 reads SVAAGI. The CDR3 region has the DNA TGTGCCAGCAGTTCTATTAGGGGGCTGGTATACGAGCAGTACTTC. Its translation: CASSSIRGLVYEQYF.

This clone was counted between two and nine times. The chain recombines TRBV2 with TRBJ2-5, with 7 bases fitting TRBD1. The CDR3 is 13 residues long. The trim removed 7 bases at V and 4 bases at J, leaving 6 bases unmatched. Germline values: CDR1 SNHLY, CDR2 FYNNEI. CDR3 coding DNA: TGTGCCAGCAAGAGAGGGGGCGGAGAGACCCAGTACTTC. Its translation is CASKRGGGETQYF.

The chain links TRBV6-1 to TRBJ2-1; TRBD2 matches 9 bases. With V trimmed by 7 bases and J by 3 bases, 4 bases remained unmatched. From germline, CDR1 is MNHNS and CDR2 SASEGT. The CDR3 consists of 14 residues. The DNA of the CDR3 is TGTGCCAGCAAGTTTAGCGGGAGCTACAATGAGCAGTTCTTC. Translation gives CASKFSGSYNEQFF.

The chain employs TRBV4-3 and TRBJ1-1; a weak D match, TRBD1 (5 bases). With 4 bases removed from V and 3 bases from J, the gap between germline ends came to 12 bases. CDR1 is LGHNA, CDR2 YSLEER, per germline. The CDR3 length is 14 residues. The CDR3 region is CASSPRDRDTEAFF. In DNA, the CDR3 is TGCGCCAGCAGCCCGCGGGACCGAGACACTGAAGCTTTCTTT.

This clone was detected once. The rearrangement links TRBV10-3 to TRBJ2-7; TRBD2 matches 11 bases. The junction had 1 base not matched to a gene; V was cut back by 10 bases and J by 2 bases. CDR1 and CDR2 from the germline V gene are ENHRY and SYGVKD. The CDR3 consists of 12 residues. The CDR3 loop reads CATLAGAYEQYF. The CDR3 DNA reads TGTGCCACACTAGCGGGGGCCTACGAGCAGTACTTC.

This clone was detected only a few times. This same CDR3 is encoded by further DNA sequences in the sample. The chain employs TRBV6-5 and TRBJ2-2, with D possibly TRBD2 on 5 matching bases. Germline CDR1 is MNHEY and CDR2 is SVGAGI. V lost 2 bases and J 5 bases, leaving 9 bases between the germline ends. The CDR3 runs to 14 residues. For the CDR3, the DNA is TGTGCCAGCAGTTACGACTCGGGGACCGGGGAGCTGTTTTTT. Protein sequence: CASSYDSGTGELFF.

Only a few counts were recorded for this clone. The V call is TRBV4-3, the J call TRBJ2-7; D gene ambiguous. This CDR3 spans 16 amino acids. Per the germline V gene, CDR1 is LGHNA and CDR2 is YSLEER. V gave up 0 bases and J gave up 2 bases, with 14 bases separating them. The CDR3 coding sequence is TGCGCCAGCAGCCAAGAGGGTCCAGGAAAAACCTACGAGCAGTACTTC. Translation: CASSQEGPGKTYEQYF.